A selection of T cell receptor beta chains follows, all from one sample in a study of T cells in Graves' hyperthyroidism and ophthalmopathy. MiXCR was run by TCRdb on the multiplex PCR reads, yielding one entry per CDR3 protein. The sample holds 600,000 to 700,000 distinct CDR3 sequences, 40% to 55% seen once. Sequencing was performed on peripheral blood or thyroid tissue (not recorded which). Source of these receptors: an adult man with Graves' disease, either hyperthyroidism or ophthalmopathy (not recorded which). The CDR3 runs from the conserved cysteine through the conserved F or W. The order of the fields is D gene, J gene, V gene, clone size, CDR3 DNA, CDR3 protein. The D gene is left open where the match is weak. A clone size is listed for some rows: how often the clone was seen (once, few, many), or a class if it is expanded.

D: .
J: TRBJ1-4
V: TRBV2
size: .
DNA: TGTGCCAGCAGTGAAGGGGAGAGGAGCGGCGAAAAACTGTTTTTT
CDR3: CASSEGERSGEKLFF

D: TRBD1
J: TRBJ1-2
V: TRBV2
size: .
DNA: TGTGCCAGCAGTAGGGACAGGGAAAACTATGGCTACACCTTC
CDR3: CASSRDRENYGYTF

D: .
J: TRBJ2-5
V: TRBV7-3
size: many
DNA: TGTGCCAGCAGCATTACAGGGTCTGAGACCCAGTACTTC
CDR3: CASSITGSETQYF

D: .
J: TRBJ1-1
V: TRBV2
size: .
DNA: TGTGCCAGCAGGCCCCGGGAGACCGAAGCTTTCTTT
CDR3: CASRPRETEAFF

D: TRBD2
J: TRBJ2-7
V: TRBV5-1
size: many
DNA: TGCGCCAGCAGCTTGTCGCTAGCGGGAGTGGACGAGCAGTACTTC
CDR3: CASSLSLAGVDEQYF

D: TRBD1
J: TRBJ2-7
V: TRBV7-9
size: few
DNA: TGTGCCAGCAGCTACCGGGACAGACCCTACGAGCAGTACTTC
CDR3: CASSYRDRPYEQYF

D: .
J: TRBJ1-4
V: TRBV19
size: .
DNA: TGTGCCAGTAGTATGGGCGGGACAAGGAACGAAAAACTGTTTTTT
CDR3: CASSMGGTRNEKLFF

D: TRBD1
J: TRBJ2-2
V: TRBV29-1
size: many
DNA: TGCAGCGTTACCGGGACAGGGGCCGGGGAGCTGTTTTTT
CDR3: CSVTGTGAGELFF

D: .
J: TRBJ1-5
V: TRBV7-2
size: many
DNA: TGTGCCAGCAGCTTAATAGGGCATCAGCCCCAGCATTTT
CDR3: CASSLIGHQPQHF

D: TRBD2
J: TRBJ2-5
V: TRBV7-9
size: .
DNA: TGTGCCAGCAGCCTGACTAGCGGGGGGGCCCAGTACTTC
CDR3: CASSLTSGGAQYF

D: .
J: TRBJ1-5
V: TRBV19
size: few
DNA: TGTGCCAGTAGTAACGGGCAGGGGAGAAATCAGCCCCAGCATTTT
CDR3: CASSNGQGRNQPQHF

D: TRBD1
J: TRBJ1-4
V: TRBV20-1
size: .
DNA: TGCAGTGCTAGCAGGGGGAGGGGTGAAAAACTGTTTTTT
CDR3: CSASRGRGEKLFF

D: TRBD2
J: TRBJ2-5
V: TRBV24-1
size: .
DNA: TGTGCCACCAGTGATGAATCCGGGACTAGCGGGAGAGCGGAAGAGACCCAGTACTTC
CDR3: CATSDESGTSGRAEETQYF

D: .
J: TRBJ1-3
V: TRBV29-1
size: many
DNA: TGCAGCGCCAGCCCAGGAGGAAACACCATATATTTT
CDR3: CSASPGGNTIYF

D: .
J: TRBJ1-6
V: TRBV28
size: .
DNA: TGTGCCAGCACCCGGACAGCCTATAATTCACCCCTCCACTTT
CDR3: CASTRTAYNSPLHF

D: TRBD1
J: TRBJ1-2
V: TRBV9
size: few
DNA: TGTGCCAGCAGCTATTCAGGGACAGGGGGAGGCTACACCTTC
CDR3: CASSYSGTGGGYTF

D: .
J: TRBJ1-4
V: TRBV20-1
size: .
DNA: TGCAGTGCTAGAGATCGGGGACGGTCTAATGAAAAACTGTTTTTT
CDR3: CSARDRGRSNEKLFF

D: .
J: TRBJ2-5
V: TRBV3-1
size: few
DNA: TGTGCCAGCAGCCAAGATGTGACCCAGTACTTC
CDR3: CASSQDVTQYF

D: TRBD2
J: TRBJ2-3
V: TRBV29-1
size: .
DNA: TGCAGCGTTGTCCCGACTAGCGGGGGGGGAATCACAGATACGCAGTATTTT
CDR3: CSVVPTSGGGITDTQYF

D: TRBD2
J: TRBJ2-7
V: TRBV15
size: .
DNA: TGTGCCACCAGCAGAGATGTTAGCGGGAGCTTGAGCTCCTACGAGCAGTACTTC
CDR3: CATSRDVSGSLSSYEQYF

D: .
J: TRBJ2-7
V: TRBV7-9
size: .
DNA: TGTGCCAGCAGTTACTCGTTCACCTCGAGCCCCTACGAGCAGTACTTC
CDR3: CASSYSFTSSPYEQYF

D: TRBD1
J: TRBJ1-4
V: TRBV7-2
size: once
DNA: TGTGCCAGCAGCCAAGAACTCGGGACAGGGGTTGAAAAACTGTTTTTT
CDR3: CASSQELGTGVEKLFF

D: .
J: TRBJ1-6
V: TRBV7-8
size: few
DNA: TGTGCCAGCAGTTTAAGGGGAATTTCCCCACCCCTCCACTTT
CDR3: CASSLRGISPPLHF

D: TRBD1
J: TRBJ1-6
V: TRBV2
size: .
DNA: TGTGCCAGCAGTGAAGACCAGGGGGCAGGGAAGTTCGGATCCCCCCTCCACTTT
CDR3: CASSEDQGAGKFGSPLHF

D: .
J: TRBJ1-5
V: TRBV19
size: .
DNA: TGTGCCAGTAGTATAGCCCTGACCCCAGCTTATAGCAATCAGCCCCAGCATTTT
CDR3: CASSIALTPAYSNQPQHF

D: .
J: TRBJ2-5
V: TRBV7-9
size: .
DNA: TGTGCCAGCAGCTTAGAAGTCCTAAGGGGAGAGACCCAGTACTTC
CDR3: CASSLEVLRGETQYF

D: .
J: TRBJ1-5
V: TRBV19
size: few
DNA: TGTGCCAGTAGACAGGAAAACAATCAGCCCCAGCATTTT
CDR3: CASRQENNQPQHF

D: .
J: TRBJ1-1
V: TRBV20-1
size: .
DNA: TGCAGTGCTACACGGCATTCCCAGGGGAACACTGAAGCTTTCTTT
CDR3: CSATRHSQGNTEAFF

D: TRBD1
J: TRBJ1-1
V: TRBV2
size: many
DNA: TGTGCCAGCGGGACAGGGGCGAACACTGAAGCTTTCTTT
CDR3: CASGTGANTEAFF

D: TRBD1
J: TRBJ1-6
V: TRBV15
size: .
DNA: TGTGCCACCAGCAGAGGACAGGGGGTTTCACCCCTCCACTTT
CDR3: CATSRGQGVSPLHF

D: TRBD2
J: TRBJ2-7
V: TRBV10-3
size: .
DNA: TGTGCCATGGGAGCGGGAGGGCCCTACGAGCAGTACTTC
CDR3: CAMGAGGPYEQYF

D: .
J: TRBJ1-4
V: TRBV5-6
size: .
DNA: TGTGCCAGCAGCGTGGTAGGAAATGAAAAACTGTTTTTT
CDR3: CASSVVGNEKLFF

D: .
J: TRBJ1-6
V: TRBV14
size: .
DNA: TGTGCCAGCAAGATCGGACTGAACTATAATTCACCCCTCCACTTT
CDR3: CASKIGLNYNSPLHF

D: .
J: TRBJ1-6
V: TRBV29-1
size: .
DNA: TGCAGCGTTGAACAGGGACCGATTAATTCACCCCTCCACTTT
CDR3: CSVEQGPINSPLHF

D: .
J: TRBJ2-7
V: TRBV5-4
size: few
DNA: TGTGCCAGCAGCTTAATAGACAGCTTCTACGAGCAGTACTTC
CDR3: CASSLIDSFYEQYF

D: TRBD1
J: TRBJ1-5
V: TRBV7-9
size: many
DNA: TGTGCCAGCAGCCTACAGGGGGAGGATCAGCCCCAGCATTTT
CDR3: CASSLQGEDQPQHF

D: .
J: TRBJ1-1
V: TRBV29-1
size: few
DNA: TGCAGCGCGGGACGGGGAATGAACACTGAAGCTTTCTTT
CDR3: CSAGRGMNTEAFF

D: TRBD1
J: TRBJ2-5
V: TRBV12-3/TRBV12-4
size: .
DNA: TGTGCCAGCACCGGGACAGGGGCCGAGACCCAGTACTTC
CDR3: CASTGTGAETQYF

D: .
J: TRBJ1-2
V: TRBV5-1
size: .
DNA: TGCGCCAGCAGCGTTCAGGGGAACTCTAACTATGGCTACACCTTC
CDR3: CASSVQGNSNYGYTF

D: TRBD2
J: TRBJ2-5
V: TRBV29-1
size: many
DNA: TGCAGCGTAGCGGGAGGGATCGAGACCCAGTACTTC
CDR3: CSVAGGIETQYF

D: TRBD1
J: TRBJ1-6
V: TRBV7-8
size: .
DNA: TGTGCCAGCAGCTTAGAGCGACAGGGGCGGTTTGCCCTCCACTTT
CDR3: CASSLERQGRFALHF

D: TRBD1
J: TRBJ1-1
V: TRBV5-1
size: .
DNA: TGCGCCAGCAGCTTACGACAGGGTGGCGCTTCGGACACTGAAGCTTTCTTT
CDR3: CASSLRQGGASDTEAFF

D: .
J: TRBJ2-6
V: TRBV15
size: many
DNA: TGTGCCACCCTCAGCTCTGGGGCCAACGTCCTGACTTTC
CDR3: CATLSSGANVLTF

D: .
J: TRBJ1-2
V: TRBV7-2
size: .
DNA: TGTGCCAGCAGCTTAGATCGACCCCTCGGGGTGAACTATGGCTACACCTTC
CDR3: CASSLDRPLGVNYGYTF

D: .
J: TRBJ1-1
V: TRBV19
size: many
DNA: TGCGCCAGCAGTGAGGGAGGGGGCACTGAAGCTTTCTTT
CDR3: CASSEGGGTEAFF

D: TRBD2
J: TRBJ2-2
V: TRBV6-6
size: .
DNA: TGTGCCAGCAGTGAAGCTTGGGCTAGCGGGAGCACCGGGGAGCTGTTTTTT
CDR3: CASSEAWASGSTGELFF

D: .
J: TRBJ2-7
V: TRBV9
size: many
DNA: TGTGCCAGCAGCGTAGGTGGAGGGAGTGAGCAGTACTTC
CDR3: CASSVGGGSEQYF

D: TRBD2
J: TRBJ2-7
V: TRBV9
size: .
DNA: TGTGCCAGCAGCGTAGCCATACCGGGAGATAGCGGGGGCTACGAGCAGTACTTC
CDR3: CASSVAIPGDSGGYEQYF

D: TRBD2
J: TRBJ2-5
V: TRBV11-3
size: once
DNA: TGTGCCAGGAGGCCTAGCGGGAAAGAGACCCAGTACTTC
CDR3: CARRPSGKETQYF

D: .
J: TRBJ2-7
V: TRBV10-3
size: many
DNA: TGTGCCATCAGACCTGGGGCAGGGCGTTCCTACGAGCAGTACTTC
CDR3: CAIRPGAGRSYEQYF

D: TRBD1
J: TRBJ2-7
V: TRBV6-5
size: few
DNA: TGTGCCAGCGGAGCAGGGGGCGAGCAGTACTTC
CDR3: CASGAGGEQYF

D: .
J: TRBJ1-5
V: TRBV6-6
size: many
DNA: TGTGCCAGCAGTACCCCTAATCAGCCCCAGCATTTT
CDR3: CASSTPNQPQHF

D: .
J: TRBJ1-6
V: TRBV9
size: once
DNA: TGTGCCAGCAGCGTAGGCGGGACCCGCGACTATAATTCACCCCTCCACTTT
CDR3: CASSVGGTRDYNSPLHF

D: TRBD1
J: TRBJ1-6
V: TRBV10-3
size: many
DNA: TGTGCCATCAGCCTCCGACAGGGGTTCGGGTCACCCCTCCACTTT
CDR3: CAISLRQGFGSPLHF

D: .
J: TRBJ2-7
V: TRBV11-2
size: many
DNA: TGTGCCAGCAGTCGTACAGGGCAAACCTTCTACGAGCAGTACTTC
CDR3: CASSRTGQTFYEQYF

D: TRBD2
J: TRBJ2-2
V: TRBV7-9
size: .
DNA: TGTGCCAGCAGCTCGATACGGACTAGCGGGAGGGCCGGGGAGCTGTTTTTT
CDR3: CASSSIRTSGRAGELFF

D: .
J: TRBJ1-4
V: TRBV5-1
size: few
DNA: TGCGCCAGCAGCTTGGCGGAGTGGGGTGAAAAACTGTTTTTT
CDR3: CASSLAEWGEKLFF

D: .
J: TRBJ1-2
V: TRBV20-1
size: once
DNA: TGCAGTGCTAGAGATATCCAGGGAATAAACTATGGCTACACCTTC
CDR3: CSARDIQGINYGYTF

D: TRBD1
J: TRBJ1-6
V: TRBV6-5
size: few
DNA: TGTGCCAGCAGTGACGGGACAGGGAGGCTTTCACCCCTCCACTTT
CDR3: CASSDGTGRLSPLHF